The rows below give T cell receptor beta chains drawn from one sample of a study of CD8+ T cells in alopecia areata. Repertoires were generated with immunoSEQ multiplex PCR, while TCRdb's copy carries only in-frame clones and drops some. The sample shows approximately 150,000 clones, less than 80% of them seen only once. This material consisted of CD4+ T cells sorted from blood, taken at week 24, from a patient treated with tofacitinib. The source of these receptors is a human donor with alopecia areata. The CDR3 runs from the conserved cysteine through the conserved F or W. Each record gives: CDR3 length, clone size, V gene, J gene, CDR3 protein. The size field is filled for only some rows; it gives once, few, many or a size class.

13	NA	TRBV29-1	TRBJ1-1	CSVEEVMNTEAFF
12	NA	TRBV27	TRBJ2-4	CASSLSGDIQYF
14	few	TRBV19	TRBJ2-5	CASRPGQGGETQYF
14	NA	TRBV29-1	TRBJ2-1	CSATRGDSYNEQFF
13	once	TRBV30	TRBJ1-5	CAWSVGVDQPQHF
13	NA	TRBV29-1	TRBJ1-1	CSVNKNLNTEAFF
13	NA	TRBV9	TRBJ2-3	CASSVPSTDTQYF
12	NA	TRBV11-2	TRBJ2-7	CASSLTGYEQYF
15	NA	TRBV2	TRBJ2-5	CASAQEGLRMETQYF
13	NA	TRBV25-1	TRBJ1-2	CASSGQVQGGYTF
15	once	TRBV7-9	TRBJ2-7	CASSLLGDPSYEQYF
14	NA	TRBV30	TRBJ1-6	CAWSVDRIDSPLHF
14	NA	TRBV4-2	TRBJ1-3	CASSHPDSGNTIYF
18	NA	TRBV15	TRBJ1-2	CATSRHRDTRFENYGYTF
12	NA	TRBV29-1	TRBJ2-2	CSVGGYTGELFF
14	NA	TRBV4-1	TRBJ2-1	CASSRDRGWNEQFF
16	NA	TRBV30	TRBJ2-3	CAWFDRARPSTDTQYF
15	NA	TRBV6-5	TRBJ2-1	CASSYSWGIGNEQFF
16	NA	TRBV7-2	TRBJ2-3	CASSTRPRGGTDTQYF
13	few	TRBV11-2	TRBJ2-7	CASSGTSGYEQYF
12	NA	TRBV6-6	TRBJ1-2	CAGRSGGEGYTF
13	NA	TRBV7-8	TRBJ2-2	CASSLVDTGELFF
17	NA	TRBV5-1	TRBJ1-1	CASSLAPGGPADTEAFF
16	NA	TRBV5-6	TRBJ1-6	CASSLVGRGRDSPLHF
12	NA	TRBV29-1	TRBJ2-2	CSVRTGPGELFF
16	NA	TRBV5-1	TRBJ2-2	CASSLERTANTGELFF
15	NA	TRBV11-2	TRBJ2-7	CASSLDWDRAYEQYF
14	NA	TRBV2	TRBJ1-2	CASNPPKVLTGYTF
11	NA	TRBV14	TRBJ1-1	CASSHGSEAFF
15	NA	TRBV30	TRBJ2-1	CAWSGYAGGRNEQFF
13	NA	TRBV5-1	TRBJ2-7	CASSSTGTYEQYF
15	NA	TRBV18	TRBJ2-2	CASSPRGTSTGELFF
16	NA	TRBV7-2	TRBJ1-6	CASSRDRGSYNSPLHF
14	NA	TRBV30	TRBJ2-7	CAWSRRAAHPLQYF
17	few	TRBV18	TRBJ1-2	CASSPPRTGGAGYGYTF
12	NA	TRBV30	TRBJ1-1	CACFRDRRPVVF
14	few	TRBV19	TRBJ1-2	CASSIVRNNYGYTF
14	NA	TRBV6-5	TRBJ2-4	CASSYGDRKNIQYF
12	NA	TRBV5-6	TRBJ1-1	CASSLGSTEAFF
11	NA	TRBV5-1	TRBJ2-5	CASKIQETQYF
14	NA	TRBV27	TRBJ2-3	CASSRKGKTDTQYF
14	NA	TRBV2	TRBJ2-5	CASRTSGARETQYF
13	NA	TRBV29-1	TRBJ1-6	CSGQRDRNSPLHF
13	NA	TRBV29-1	TRBJ2-2	CSTRTGVTGELFF
13	few	TRBV18	TRBJ2-1	CASSLGPYNEQFF
16	NA	TRBV27	TRBJ2-7	CASSLNRDSRAYEQYF
13	few	TRBV10-3	TRBJ1-1	CAIEDRRNTEAFF
16	NA	TRBV29-1	TRBJ2-2	CSVDLGGGAGTGELFF
17	NA	TRBV19	TRBJ2-2	CASSPPGGGYDTGELFF
15	few	TRBV6-5	TRBJ2-1	CASRVAGANYNEQFF
14	NA	TRBV15	TRBJ2-6	CATSTDSGANVLTF
16	NA	TRBV7-9	TRBJ1-6	CASSSSSGQGGSPLHF
14	NA	TRBV2	TRBJ2-5	CASSERTGQETQYF
14	NA	TRBV6-6	TRBJ2-5	CASGHRTGRETQYF
13	NA	TRBV5-5	TRBJ1-6	CASSSGPDSPLHF